The T cell receptor (beta chain) under discussion was sequenced for a study of cytomegalovirus exposure and HLA in healthy donors. A few counts support this clone. Primers for the PCR totalled 60 Vbeta and 13 Jbeta. Libraries were prepared by immunoSEQ multiplex PCR; TCRdb keeps only in-frame clonotypes and omits some of them. Found here are 150,000 to 200,000 clones, 80% to 85% of them singletons; the top ten hold approximately 2%. The trim removed 2 bases at V and 4 bases at J, leaving 5 bases unmatched. In germline, CDR1 is SGHVS, CDR2 FNYEAQ. The CDR3 sequence is 15 residues long. The clonotype was recovered from a human donor in good health. Sequenced sample: PBMCs. The genes are TRBV7-6 and TRBJ2-3, with 8 bases matching TRBD2. The CDR3 DNA sequence: TGTGCCAGCAGCTTATTCCTAGCGGGTCCAGATACGCAGTATTTT. Amino acids: CASSLFLAGPDTQYF.